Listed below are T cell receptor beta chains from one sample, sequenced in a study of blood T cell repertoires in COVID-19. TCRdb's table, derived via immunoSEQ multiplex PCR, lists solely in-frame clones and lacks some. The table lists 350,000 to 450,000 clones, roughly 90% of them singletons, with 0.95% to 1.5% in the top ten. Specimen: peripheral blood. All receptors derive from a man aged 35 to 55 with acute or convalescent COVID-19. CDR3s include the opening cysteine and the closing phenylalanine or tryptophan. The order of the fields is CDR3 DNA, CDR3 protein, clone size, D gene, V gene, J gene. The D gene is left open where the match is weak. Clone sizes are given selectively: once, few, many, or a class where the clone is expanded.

TGTGCCAGCAGCTTGACCGGATCGGACAGGGCAGAGACCCAGTACTTC,CASSLTGSDRAETQYF,.,TRBD1,TRBV5-6,TRBJ2-5
TGTGCCAGCAGCCTTGGACAGGGCGGCTACGAGCAGTACTTC,CASSLGQGGYEQYF,.,TRBD1,TRBV3-1/TRBV3-2,TRBJ2-7
TGTGCCAGTGGGAGGGGCCCGAACACTGAAGCTTTCTTT,CASGRGPNTEAFF,.,.,TRBV6-5,TRBJ1-1
TGTGCCAGCAGTCAAGACAGGTCCAATGAGCAGTTCTTC,CASSQDRSNEQFF,.,.,TRBV12-3/TRBV12-4,TRBJ2-1
TGCGCCAGCAGCTTCGAGATACAAGAGACCCAGTACTTC,CASSFEIQETQYF,.,.,TRBV5-1,TRBJ2-5
TGTGCCAGTAGTATAGCGAGCGGGCTCTCCTACAATGAGCAGTTCTTC,CASSIASGLSYNEQFF,.,.,TRBV19,TRBJ2-1
TGCGCCAGCAGCGACTTGTTTCGTTCCTACGAGCAGTACTTC,CASSDLFRSYEQYF,.,.,TRBV5-1,TRBJ2-7
TGTGCCAGCAGTTGGGGACTGTCCGCAACCGGGGAGCTGTTTTTT,CASSWGLSATGELFF,once,.,TRBV6-2/TRBV6-3,TRBJ2-2
TGTGCCAGTAGTTACGGGGGGCAATGGAAGGATACGCAGTATTTT,CASSYGGQWKDTQYF,once,.,TRBV19,TRBJ2-3
TGTGCCAGCAGTGAATGGAGCTTGGACACCATATATTTT,CASSEWSLDTIYF,.,.,TRBV6-1,TRBJ1-3
TGCGCCAGCAGCCAAGAATACCCCAGGGCGACTGATGAAAAACTGTTTTTT,CASSQEYPRATDEKLFF,.,.,TRBV4-1,TRBJ1-4
TGTGCCTGGAGTTTAGCCTACGAGCAGTACTTC,CAWSLAYEQYF,few,.,TRBV30,TRBJ2-7
TGTGCCAGCAGCCAAACAGGGGCTGCAACTAATGAAAAACTGTTTTTT,CASSQTGAATNEKLFF,.,TRBD1,TRBV4-2,TRBJ1-4
TGTGCCAGCAGTTATAGGGGGCATCCGCCCCAGCATTTT,CASSYRGHPPQHF,.,TRBD1,TRBV28,TRBJ1-5
TGTGCCAGTAGCGGGGAACCCTACGAGCAGTACTTC,CASSGEPYEQYF,few,TRBD2,TRBV2,TRBJ2-7
TGTGCCAGCTCCACCAGACGAGGGGGCTTGACTGAAGCTTTCTTT,CASSTRRGGLTEAFF,.,TRBD1,TRBV18,TRBJ1-1
TGTGCCACCAGTGTCCGCACCGGGGAGCTGTTTTTT,CATSVRTGELFF,.,.,TRBV24-1,TRBJ2-2
TGCGCCAGCAGCCACGGGACAGGGGATACTGAAGCTTTCTTT,CASSHGTGDTEAFF,.,TRBD1,TRBV5-1,TRBJ1-1
TGTGCCAGCAGCTTAATTACTCGGACAGGGGGCCGTTCACCCCTCCACTTT,CASSLITRTGGRSPLHF,.,TRBD1,TRBV7-2,TRBJ1-6
TGTGCCAGCAGTGAGGGAGGGGGTGTCGGGCACAATGAGCAGTTCTTC,CASSEGGGVGHNEQFF,.,.,TRBV6-4,TRBJ2-1
TGCAGCGTCTCGGACAGGGACACTGAAGCTTTCTTT,CSVSDRDTEAFF,.,TRBD1,TRBV29-1,TRBJ1-1
TGTGCCAGCAGCAAACTAGCGGGGGGACCCTACGAGCAGTACTTC,CASSKLAGGPYEQYF,.,TRBD2,TRBV6-2/TRBV6-3,TRBJ2-7
TGCGCCAGCAGCCAAGATCAGGGCTTGAGGTTCCAGCCCCAGCATTTT,CASSQDQGLRFQPQHF,.,.,TRBV4-1,TRBJ1-5
TGTGCCAGTACTTCTTACAGTGCAACTAATGAAAAACTGTTTTTT,CASTSYSATNEKLFF,few,.,TRBV19,TRBJ1-4
TGTGCCAGCTCACCGAATGAGGAGACCCAGTACTTC,CASSPNEETQYF,.,.,TRBV18,TRBJ2-5
TGTGCCTGGAGCGCGGGACAGGATATCTATGGCTACACCTTC,CAWSAGQDIYGYTF,.,TRBD1,TRBV30,TRBJ1-2
TGTGCCAGCAACCTTGGTCAGGGGGAGAATGAGCAGTTCTTC,CASNLGQGENEQFF,.,TRBD1,TRBV2,TRBJ2-1
TGTGCCAGCAGCCAAGCGGGGACTCAATACAATGAGCAGTTCTTC,CASSQAGTQYNEQFF,.,.,TRBV3-1/TRBV3-2,TRBJ2-1
TGTGCCAGCAGCGTAGATCCCGGCGGAGGGGACTATGGCTACACCTTC,CASSVDPGGGDYGYTF,.,.,TRBV9,TRBJ1-2
TGTGCCAGCAGCCCAAACCGACAGGCCAACTATGGCTACACCTTC,CASSPNRQANYGYTF,.,.,TRBV6-5,TRBJ1-2
TGTGCCAGCAGCCAACAGGGGATGGCAGATACGCAGTATTTT,CASSQQGMADTQYF,.,TRBD1,TRBV27,TRBJ2-3
TGTGCCATCAAAGGTCAGGGGGTGCTAGCGGGAGACGAGCAGTACTTC,CAIKGQGVLAGDEQYF,.,TRBD2,TRBV10-3,TRBJ2-7
TGTGCCAGCAGCTTAGAACAATCCGGGGAGCTGTTTTTT,CASSLEQSGELFF,.,.,TRBV7-3,TRBJ2-2
TGTGCCAGCAGTGTAGGACAGGGAGTTGGCAATCAGCCCCAGCATTTT,CASSVGQGVGNQPQHF,.,TRBD1,TRBV2,TRBJ1-5
TGCAGCGTTCAAGACACACTATTACGCGGCTACACCTTC,CSVQDTLLRGYTF,once,.,TRBV29-1,TRBJ1-2
TGTGCCAGCAGTTTCGGCGGGAGTTCCCTCAATGAGCAGTTCTTC,CASSFGGSSLNEQFF,.,TRBD2,TRBV28,TRBJ2-1
TGTGCCAGCAGTTATTCACAGGGGGCCTACGAGCAGTACTTC,CASSYSQGAYEQYF,.,TRBD1,TRBV27,TRBJ2-7
TGTGCCAGCAGTTGGAACAGAAACACTGAAGCTTTCTTT,CASSWNRNTEAFF,once,.,TRBV28,TRBJ1-1
TGCAGCGTCGAGGGACAGAGAAACACTGAAGCTTTCTTT,CSVEGQRNTEAFF,.,TRBD1,TRBV29-1,TRBJ1-1
TGCGCCAGCAGCCAAGATAAGTCAGGGACCTACGAGCAGTACTTC,CASSQDKSGTYEQYF,.,.,TRBV4-1,TRBJ2-7
TGCGCCAGCAGCCTGGGGGGAGGAGGGATTGGCGGCTACACCTTC,CASSLGGGGIGGYTF,.,.,TRBV5-1,TRBJ1-2
TGTGCCAGCATCGCGGGACGGCTGAACACTGAAGCTTTCTTT,CASIAGRLNTEAFF,.,.,TRBV28,TRBJ1-1
TGTGCCAGCAGCGCTAGCGGGAGGCGAGAGACCCAGTACTTC,CASSASGRRETQYF,.,TRBD2,TRBV11-3,TRBJ2-5
TGCAGTGCTAGTAGTTTAGCGGGGGGTAATGAGCAGTTCTTC,CSASSLAGGNEQFF,once,TRBD2,TRBV20-1,TRBJ2-1
TGTGCCAGCAGCTCCTCGACAGGGGGATCCTACGAGCAGTACTTC,CASSSSTGGSYEQYF,.,TRBD1,TRBV5-4,TRBJ2-7
TGTGCCAGCAGCTTATGGTCTGGCGGCTACACCTTC,CASSLWSGGYTF,.,.,TRBV7-8,TRBJ1-2
TGTGCCTGGTGGGGACTAGCGGAACCGTCTAGCACAGATACGCAGTATTTT,CAWWGLAEPSSTDTQYF,.,TRBD2,TRBV30,TRBJ2-3
TGTGCCAGCAGCTTAGCGGGAGCTAACAATGAGCAGTTCTTC,CASSLAGANNEQFF,.,.,TRBV11-2,TRBJ2-1
TGTGCCAGCAGCCACAGGTATGAAGCTTTCTTT,CASSHRYEAFF,.,.,TRBV5-6,TRBJ1-1
TGTGCCAGCAGTCGCGCCCAGACAGGGAATCAGCCCCAGCATTTT,CASSRAQTGNQPQHF,once,TRBD1,TRBV28,TRBJ1-5
TGTGCCAGTAGTTTCAGGGTACGACAGGGCCACTACGCATATGGCTACACCTTC,CASSFRVRQGHYAYGYTF,.,TRBD1,TRBV19,TRBJ1-2
TGTGCCAGCAGCTTAGCCGGGACTAGCTCCCGAGGGGAGCAGTTCTTC,CASSLAGTSSRGEQFF,.,TRBD2,TRBV7-6,TRBJ2-1
TGTGCCAGCAGTCGAGTCGTGAACACTGAAGCTTTCTTT,CASSRVVNTEAFF,.,.,TRBV6-5,TRBJ1-1